Below, one T cell receptor (beta chain) is given with its context. Antigen: not known. These data originate in a study of T cell responses to AZD1222 COVID-19 vaccine. Study-level points and caveats: Among AZD1222 vaccinees, only 5 to 7 were seropositive at baseline.

Sequenced by immunoSEQ multiplex PCR; TCRdb stores in-frame clones only, minus some. The sample contains some 42,000 clones, approximately 83% of which appear only once. Losses at the gene ends were 7 bases for V and 7 bases for J; bases not matched to a gene: 5. The germline CDR1 and CDR2 sequences are LNHDA and SQIVND (reference sequence). This CDR3 has 13 residues. Pooling of second doses given at about 4 or about 12 weeks was done. The TCR comes from an adult who received the AZD1222 COVID-19 vaccine. The chain joins TRBV19 to TRBJ2-2, with TRBD1 matching 8 bases. Sequenced here: peripheral blood, sampled 28 days after the second AZD1222 dose. The CDR3: CASKQGVSGELFF. The CDR3 nucleotides are TGTGCCAGTAAACAGGGGGTAAGCGGGGAGCTGTTTTTT.